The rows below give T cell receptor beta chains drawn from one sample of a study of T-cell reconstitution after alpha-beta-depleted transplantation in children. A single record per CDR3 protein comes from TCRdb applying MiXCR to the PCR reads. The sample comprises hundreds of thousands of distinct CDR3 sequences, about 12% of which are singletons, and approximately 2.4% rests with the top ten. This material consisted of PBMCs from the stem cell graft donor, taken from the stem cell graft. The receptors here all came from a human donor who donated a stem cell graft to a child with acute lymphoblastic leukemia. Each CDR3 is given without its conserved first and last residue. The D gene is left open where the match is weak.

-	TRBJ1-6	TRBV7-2	ASSLYTGSSYNSPLH
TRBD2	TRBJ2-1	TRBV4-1	ASSRQASGGMNEQF
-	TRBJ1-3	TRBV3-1	ASSQVRNTIY
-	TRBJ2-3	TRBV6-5	ASSSFGLGTDTQY
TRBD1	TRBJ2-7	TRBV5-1	ASSAGQGYEQY
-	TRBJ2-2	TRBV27	ASSFLAGELF
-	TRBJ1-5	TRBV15	ATSRLGNQPQH
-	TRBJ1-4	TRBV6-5	ASSYSVATATNEKLF
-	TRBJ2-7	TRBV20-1	SARDDSRSSYEQY
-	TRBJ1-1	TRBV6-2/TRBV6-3	ASSYRAGEAF
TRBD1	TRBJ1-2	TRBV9	ASSATGANYGYT
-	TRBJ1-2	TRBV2	ASSDHTGGYT
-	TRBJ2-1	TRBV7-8	ASSPRPQRNEQF
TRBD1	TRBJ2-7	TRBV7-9	ASSAGQGAHEQY